The next 5 T cell receptor beta chains were all read from a single sample in a study of blood T cell repertoires in COVID-19. Here immunoSEQ multiplex PCR was the method, and the copy in TCRdb shows in-frame clones only, minus some. The profile covers about 87,000 clones, with roughly 83% appearing a single time and 20% to 30% taken by the ten largest. The specimen was peripheral blood. These receptors all come from a human donor in a cohort sampled during active COVID-19.

The rearrangement uses TRBV6-4 and TRBJ1-1; maybe TRBD1 (5 bases). Deletions cut 6 bases from V and 0 bases from J, with 11 bases between. Per the germline V gene, CDR1 is MRHNA and CDR2 is SNTAGT. The CDR3 is 14 residues long. The CDR3 reads CASRRDEMNTEAFF. CDR3 coding DNA: TGTGCCAGCAGGCGGGACGAAATGAACACTGAAGCTTTCTTT.

This chain joins TRBV13 and TRBJ2-7; 9 nucleotides agree with TRBD2. This CDR3 comprises 13 residues. V trimming: 5 bases; J trimming: 7 bases; junction bases outside the gene matches: 6. CDR1 and CDR2 (germline): PRHDT, FYEKMQ (reference sequence). The CDR3 loop reads CASSDALAGEQYF. Here the CDR3 DNA reads TGTGCCAGCAGCGACGCACTAGCGGGTGAGCAGTACTTC.

The chain combines TRBV24-1 with TRBJ1-1, with TRBD1 identical over 9 bases. The V gene end was trimmed by 7 bases and the J gene end by 5 bases; junction bases not matched to a gene: 10. This CDR3 has 15 amino acids. Germline-derived CDR1 and CDR2 are KGHDR and SFDVKD. In DNA, the CDR3 is TGTGCCACCAGGGACAGGGGTATACAGAATACTGAAGCTTTCTTT. This codes for CATRDRGIQNTEAFF.

This chain joins TRBV28 and TRBJ2-1; no reliable D call. Germline V gives CDR1 MDHEN, CDR2 SYDVKM. V lost 7 bases and J lost 0, with 7 bases in between. The CDR3 length is 13 residues. The CDR3 DNA reads as TGTGCCAGCATCGCCAGCTCCTACAATGAGCAGTTCTTC. As protein: CASIASSYNEQFF.

The V and J genes are TRBV19 and TRBJ2-6; possible D gene TRBD1, 6 bases. The CDR3 consists of 19 residues. V was cut by 4 bases and J by 4 bases, with 23 bases left in between. Germline values: CDR1 LNHDA, CDR2 SQIVND (reference sequence). The CDR3 sequence: CASSSPGQRPRWGANVLTF. The CDR3 nucleotides read TGTGCCAGTAGTAGCCCGGGACAACGACCCCGGTGGGGGGCCAACGTCCTGACTTTC.